The source of this T cell receptor beta chain is a study of blood T cell repertoires in COVID-19. J lost 7 bases, V lost 1 base, and 8 bases had no gene match. The germline V gene encodes CDR1 SEHNR and CDR2 FQNEAQ (reference sequence). CDR3 length equals 17 residues. Measured with immunoSEQ multiplex PCR; TCRdb has only the in-frame clones, and not every one. Of tens of thousands of clones listed, around 89% are singletons. The rearrangement links TRBV7-9 to TRBJ2-1; 12 bases are shared with TRBD2. The source of this sequence is a man in his 60s with acute or convalescent COVID-19. The specimen was peripheral blood. CDR3 coding DNA: TGTGCCAGCAGCTTAGGCGCCGGACTAGCGGGAACTAATGAGCAGTTCTTC. The encoded protein is CASSLGAGLAGTNEQFF. Combining the CDR3 with reference TRBV7-9 and TRBJ2-1 gives the whole variable domain DTGVSQNPRHKITKRGQNVTFRCDPISEHNRLYWYRQTLGQGPEFLTYFQNEAQLEKSRLLSDRFSAERPKGSFSTLEIQRTEQGDSAMYLCASSLGAGLAGTNEQFFGPGTRLTVL.